A single sample is the source of the 18 T cell receptor beta chains below, sequenced in a study of siplizumab effects on memory and regulatory T cells. Profiled with immunoSEQ multiplex PCR; TCRdb holds only in-frame clones, not every one. This table has 100,000 or so clones, about nine tenths appearing once. Sequencing input: non-Treg CD4+ T cells sorted from blood. These receptors originate from a human donor in good health.

The genes are TRBV29-1 and TRBJ2-1; 10 nucleotides align to TRBD1. Germline CDR1 is SQVTM and CDR2 is ANQGSEA. This CDR3 comprises 12 residues. Unmatched junction bases numbered 6, after V lost 7 bases and J lost 9 bases. CDR3 sequence: CSGVTGGFEQFF. DNA of the CDR3: TGCAGCGGAGTGACAGGGGGCTTTGAGCAGTTCTTC.

The CDR3, as DNA: TGTGCCAGCAGCCAACAGAATCTCCAAGAGACCCAGTACTTC. It codes for CASSQQNLQETQYF. J is TRBJ2-5 and V is TRBV13; D not resolved. V lost 5 bases, J lost 1 base, and 11 bases lay in between. The CDR3 runs to 14 residues. CDR1 PRHDT and CDR2 FYEKMQ come from the germline V gene (reference sequence). Full variable domain (outside the CDR3, taken from reference TRBV13 and TRBJ2-5): AAGVIQSPRHLIKEKRETATLKCYPIPRHDTVYWYQQGPGQDPQFLISFYEKMQSDKGSIPDRFSAQQFSDYHSELNMSSLELGDSALYFCASSQQNLQETQYFGPGTRLLVL.

The rearrangement links TRBV19 to TRBJ1-4; no clear D gene. The CDR3 totals 12 residues. The ends were cut back, 2 bases at V and 8 bases at J, with 6 bases in the middle. Germline V gene data show CDR1 as LNHDA and CDR2 as SQIVND (reference sequence). The CDR3 coding sequence is TGTGCCAGTAGTATAATCCACGAAAAACTGTTTTTT. Protein sequence: CASSIIHEKLFF.

The V call is TRBV7-2, the J call TRBJ1-4; 7 nucleotides match TRBD1. V lost 5 bases to trimming and J lost 10 bases; unmatched junction nucleotides: 10. Germline V gene data show CDR1 as SGHTA and CDR2 as FQGNSA. There are 14 residues in the CDR3. The CDR3 loop is CASSQGGTSRKLFF. The CDR3 region has the DNA TGTGCCAGCAGCCAGGGGGGGACATCTCGAAAACTGTTTTTT.

The chain links TRBV6-6 to TRBJ1-2; D ambiguous. Between the trimmed V and J ends, which lost 2 bases and 2 bases, there was a span of 6 bases. Germline CDR1 reads MNHNY; CDR2 reads SVGAGI (reference sequence). This CDR3 contains 13 residues. The chain's CDR3 is CASSYEGNYGYTF. The CDR3 DNA is TGTGCCAGCAGTTACGAGGGAAACTATGGCTACACCTTC.

DNA for the CDR3: TGTGCCACCAGCAGAGGGGAGGGTTCTGGAAACACCATATATTTT. Its protein product is CATSRGEGSGNTIYF. V and J are TRBV15 and TRBJ1-3; unclear D gene. The CDR3 consists of 15 residues. V was shortened by 1 base and J by 1 base, with 8 bases between the two germline ends. Germline CDR1 and CDR2: LNHNV and YYDKDF (reference sequence). Complete variable domain (other parts from reference TRBV15 and TRBJ1-3): DAMVIQNPRYQVTQFGKPVTLSCSQTLNHNVMYWYQQKSSQAPKLLFHYYDKDFNNEADTPDNFQSRRPNTSFCFLDIRSPGLGDTAMYLCATSRGEGSGNTIYFGEGSWLTVV.

The chain joins TRBV4-2 to TRBJ1-2, with unresolved D. In germline, CDR1 is LGHNA, CDR2 YNFKEQ. This CDR3 spans 14 amino acids. The V end lost 0 bases, the J end lost 4 bases, and 9 bases lay between the germline ends. The CDR3 DNA reads TGTGCCAGCAGCCAAGACAGACGGAGCTATGGCTACACCTTC. Its translation is CASSQDRRSYGYTF.

The chain combines TRBV2 with TRBJ2-7; 7 nucleotides align to TRBD1. Germline V CDR1 and CDR2: SNHLY, FYNNEI. CDR3 size: 13 residues. Trimming at V came to 4 bases and at J to 2 bases, leaving 2 bases not matched to a gene. CDR3 region: CASSGGQAYEQYF. The CDR3 DNA reads as TGTGCCAGCAGTGGAGGACAGGCCTACGAGCAGTACTTC. The complete variable domain, with remaining parts taken from reference TRBV2 and TRBJ2-7, reads EPEVTQTPSHQVTQMGQEVILRCVPISNHLYFYWYRQILGQKVEFLVSFYNNEISEKSEIFDDQFSVERPDGSNFTLKIRSTKLEDSAMYFCASSGGQAYEQYFGPGTRLTVT.

The rearrangement uses TRBV9 and TRBJ2-2, with D hard to call. CDR1 is SGDLS, CDR2 YYNGEE, per germline. This CDR3 has 10 residues. With 7 bases removed from V and 4 bases from J, the gap between germline ends came to 2 bases. The CDR3 is CASGTGELFF. The CDR3 DNA reads TGTGCCAGCGGCACCGGGGAGCTGTTTTTT. Full variable domain (outside the CDR3, taken from reference TRBV9 and TRBJ2-2): DSGVTQTPKHLITATGQRVTLRCSPRSGDLSVYWYQQSLDQGLQFLIQYYNGEERAKGNILERFSAQQFPDLHSELNLSSLELGDSALYFCASGTGELFFGEGSRLTVL.

This rearrangement joins TRBV7-9 to TRBJ1-5, with D hard to call. The CDR3 runs 14 residues. V was pared by 2 bases and J by 5 bases, with 10 bases between. Germline V gene sequence: CDR1 SEHNR, CDR2 FQNEAQ (reference sequence). CDR3 sequence: CASSLWTGDQPQHF. The CDR3 DNA sequence: TGTGCCAGCAGCTTATGGACCGGGGATCAGCCCCAGCATTTT.

J is TRBJ2-7 and V is TRBV5-1; no definite D call. The length of the CDR3 is 14 residues. Germline-derived CDR1 and CDR2 are SGHRS and YFSETQ. V lost 1 base to trimming and J lost 0 bases, with 8 bases between them. The CDR3 spells CASSLTISSYEQYF. CDR3 nucleotides: TGCGCCAGCAGCTTGACGATCAGCTCCTACGAGCAGTACTTC.

This sequence joins TRBV5-5 and TRBJ1-3, with 9 bases identical to TRBD1. Per germline, CDR1 SGHKS and CDR2 YYEKEE (reference sequence). The V gene end was trimmed by 0 bases and the J gene end by 9 bases; junction bases not matched to a gene: 4. CDR3 length equals 14 residues. The CDR3 DNA reads as TGTGCCAGCAGCTTGGACAGGGGGCCAAGCACCATATATTTT. Translation: CASSLDRGPSTIYF. Based on the CDR3 plus reference TRBV5-5 and TRBJ1-3, the full variable domain is DAGVTQSPTHLIKTRGQQVTLRCSPISGHKSVSWYQQVLGQGPQFIFQYYEKEERGRGNFPDRFSARQFPNYSSELNVNALLLGDSALYLCASSLDRGPSTIYFGEGSWLTVV.

The rearrangement joins TRBV6-7 to TRBJ1-2; possible D gene TRBD1, 5 bases. TRBV6-7 is recorded as an ORF, its role being uncertain. CDR3 size: 13 residues. Trimming removed 9 bases from V and 4 bases from J, with 15 bases in between. The CDR3 coding sequence is TGTGCCAGTCCCCGGGACGGATCCTATGGCTACACCTTC. It translates to CASPRDGSYGYTF.

This clone was seen only once. The J gene is TRBJ2-3, the V gene TRBV5-1; D possibly corresponds to TRBD1 (6 bases). Trimming left V 4 bases short and J 0 bases short, with 9 bases between. Germline loops: CDR1 SGHRS, CDR2 YFSETQ. This CDR3 comprises 14 residues. This chain's CDR3 is CASSLDSSTDTQYF. CDR3 coding DNA: TGCGCCAGCAGCCTGGACAGTAGCACAGATACGCAGTATTTT.

This clone was counted once. The chain uses TRBV18 and TRBJ2-7; 9 bases match TRBD1. This CDR3 spans 13 amino acids. Germline trimming cut 0 bases from V and 13 bases from J; bases unmatched to any gene: 7. Germline values: CDR1 KGHSH, CDR2 LQKENI. In DNA, the CDR3 is TGTGCCAGCTCACCACCTAACAGGGGGCTGTCATACTTC. It specifies CASSPPNRGLSYF.

The J gene is TRBJ2-5, the V gene TRBV6-7; the D call may be TRBD1 or TRBD2 (5 bases each). TRBV6-7 is placed among ORFs of uncertain function. V shed 2 bases and J shed 5 bases, with 15 bases lying between them. The CDR3 covers 15 residues. As DNA, the CDR3 is TGTGCCAGCAGTTACACAATAGGCAGGGACGAGACCCAGTACTTC. This gives the protein CASSYTIGRDETQYF.

This chain connects TRBV21-1 to TRBJ1-5. TRBV21-1 is termed a pseudogene. The CDR3 is 12 amino acids. The CDR3 nucleotides are TGTGCCAGCAGCAATAGCAATCAGCCCCAGCATTTT. Protein sequence: CASSNSNQPQHF.

The chain joins TRBV5-1 to TRBJ2-2, with D possibly matching TRBD2 (5 bases). The CDR3 length is 15 residues. CDR1 is SGHRS and CDR2 is YFSETQ in the germline V gene. The V end lost 7 bases, the J end lost 0 bases, and 13 bases lay between the germline ends. CDR3 nucleotides: TGCGCCAGCGTTCGGGATGTTCCGAACACCGGGGAGCTGTTTTTT. Protein sequence: CASVRDVPNTGELFF.